This TCR beta chain comes out of a study of T cell responses to AZD1222 COVID-19 vaccine. Study-level points and caveats: It should be noted that donors were predominantly white British and more often female, and clonal diversity was possibly underestimated. Across the whole spike, CD4 TCRs peaked at regions 160-218 and 743-854.

This table comes from immunoSEQ multiplex PCR, and its TCRdb copy is limited to in-frame clones, with some not included. The data contain more than 95,000 clones, around 85% of them singletons. V was trimmed by 0 bases and J by 1 base, leaving 7 bases between them. Germline CDR1 reads SGDLS; CDR2 reads YYNGEE. The CDR3 spans 15 residues. As for this clone: Its specificity is not known.

The source material was peripheral blood, sampled 28 days after the second AZD1222 dose. The clonotype originates from an adult who received the AZD1222 COVID-19 vaccine. The genes are TRBV9 and TRBJ2-2; no clear D. DNA of the CDR3: TGTGCCAGCAGCGTAGCTCGGCTGAACACCGGGGAGCTGTTTTTT. Translated: CASSVARLNTGELFF.